This T cell receptor beta chain was captured in a study of CD8 T cells in ankylosing spondylitis. At least ten counts were recorded for this clonotype. Antigen unknown. Study-level points and caveats: Disease-linked clones reportedly concentrated significantly in matched ankylosing spondylitis synovial fluid.

TCRdb re-called the 5' RACE reads through MiXCR, storing one row per CDR3 protein. The repertoire consists of about 360,000 distinct CDR3 sequences, with about 20% occurring once and the leading ten covering approximately 14%. This TCR was recovered from a male donor with ankylosing spondylitis or in good health (not recorded which). Sequences were obtained from blood, either unsorted or a sorted T cell fraction (not recorded which).

CDR3 region: CSVEGVRGYEQYF. For the CDR3, the DNA is TGCAGCGTTGAAGGGGTCAGGGGCTACGAGCAGTACTTC. This rearrangement joins TRBV29-1 to TRBJ2-7, with D possibly being TRBD1 (6 bases). CDR3 size: 13 residues. V was clipped by 1 base and J by 3 bases, with 10 bases between them. Germline V CDR1 and CDR2: SQVTM, ANQGSEA.